This section outlines one TCR beta chain sequence together with its context. This specimen belongs to a study of blood T cell repertoires in COVID-19. Background on the study: Sites in the United States, Italy and Spain provided acute and convalescent COVID-19 samples. T cells, B-cell-depleted T cells, or PBMCs supplied cDNA or gDNA.

Looked up from germline, CDR1 is MDHEN and CDR2 is SYDVKM. CDR3 length: 15 amino acids. Trimming took 4 bases from V and 4 from J; bases not matched to a gene: 7. As originally analysed: Scientists estimated how many nucleated cells there were by amplifying reference gene primers. TCRdb's copy holds only in-frame clones and misses some; the assay was immunoSEQ multiplex PCR. D and trimming were read from the DNA, whereas the V and J calls and clone size are those reported in that table. The repertoire has about 300,000 clones, roughly 88% of them found once; the top ten carry approximately 1.5%. The sample consisted of peripheral blood. The TCR comes from a woman between 45 and 65 years old with acute or convalescent COVID-19. This chain connects TRBV28 to TRBJ2-7; 10 nucleotides agree with TRBD1. The CDR3 loop reads CASSSGQGKEYEQYF. CDR3 DNA: TGTGCCAGCAGTTCGGGACAGGGGAAGGAATACGAGCAGTACTTC. The whole variable domain, remainder taken from reference TRBV28 and TRBJ2-7, is DVKVTQSSRYLVKRTGEKVFLECVQDMDHENMFWYRQDPGLGLRLIYFSYDVKMKEKGDIPEGYSVSREKKERFSLILESASTNQTSMYLCASSSGQGKEYEQYFGPGTRLTVT.